One sample yielded the 10 T cell receptor beta chains listed below, sequenced in a study of cytomegalovirus exposure and HLA in healthy donors. Primers included in the PCR were 60 Vbeta and 13 Jbeta primers. Here immunoSEQ multiplex PCR was the method, and the copy in TCRdb shows in-frame clones only, minus some. The sample yields 140,000 or so clones, over 60% seen once. Sequencing used PBMCs. The receptors here all came from a man between 35 and 55 years old in good health and CMV-seronegative.

The chain links TRBV6-1 to TRBJ2-6, with D unresolved. The CDR3 has 16 amino acids. V lost 3 bases and J lost 0, with 9 bases in between. The germline CDR1 and CDR2 sequences are MNHNS and SASEGT. The CDR3 sequence is CASSDTLASGANVLTF. The CDR3 DNA reads as TGTGCCAGCAGTGACACCTTGGCCTCTGGGGCCAACGTCCTGACTTTC.

This clone came up once. J is TRBJ1-3 and V is TRBV5-1; a possible D gene is TRBD1 (6 bases). Trimming cost V 4 bases and J 0 bases, with 11 bases left between them. Germline-derived CDR1 and CDR2 are SGHRS and YFSETQ. The CDR3 has 15 amino acids. The CDR3 bases are TGCGCCAGCAGCCTACAGGGATCCTCTGGAAACACCATATATTTT. It encodes CASSLQGSSGNTIYF.

This clone was recorded at least ten times. V usage is TRBV4-3 and J usage is TRBJ2-1; 8 nucleotides align to TRBD2. The germline CDR1 and CDR2 sequences are LGHNA and YSLEER. The J segment lost 4 bases and the V segment lost 0 bases, leaving 5 bases of the junction unmatched. The CDR3 consists of 16 residues. CDR3 DNA sequence: TGCGCCAGCAGCCAAGATAGGACTAGCAGGTACAATGAGCAGTTCTTC. Translation: CASSQDRTSRYNEQFF.

The chain links TRBV9 to TRBJ2-5, with D maybe TRBD1 (6 bases). The V gene's germline CDR1 is SGDLS and CDR2 YYNGEE. Deletions cut 4 bases from V and 3 bases from J, with 19 bases between. This CDR3 region has 16 residues. The CDR3 loop is CASSYRASTREETQYF. The CDR3 coding sequence is TGTGCCAGCAGCTACAGGGCTAGCACACGGGAAGAGACCCAGTACTTC.

V is TRBV5-1 and J is TRBJ2-3, with D tentatively TRBD2 (6 bases). CDR1 SGHRS and CDR2 YFSETQ come from the germline V gene. V was cut by 5 bases and J by 0 bases, with 13 bases left in between. The CDR3 runs 15 residues. The CDR3 protein is CASRQRAISTDTQYF. The CDR3 coding sequence is TGCGCCAGCAGACAGCGGGCTATTAGCACAGATACGCAGTATTTT.

The V and J genes are TRBV11-2 and TRBJ2-7; 10 nucleotides line up with TRBD2. This CDR3 comprises 15 residues. J gave up 6 bases and V 5 bases, and 10 bases lay outside the gene matches. The germline V gene has CDR1 SGHAT and CDR2 FQNNGV. CDR3 loop: CASSAFLAGDVEQYF. CDR3 nucleotides: TGTGCCAGCAGCGCCTTTCTAGCGGGAGACGTCGAGCAGTACTTC.

The rearrangement joins TRBV7-8 to TRBJ2-7, with 8 bases identical to TRBD1. This CDR3 is 15 amino acids long. J was trimmed by 2 bases and V by 2 bases; bases with no gene match: 5. Per the germline V gene, CDR1 is SGHVS and CDR2 is FQNEAQ. This chain's CDR3 is CASSLRTGGPYEQYF. CDR3 coding DNA: TGTGCCAGCAGCTTACGCACAGGGGGGCCCTACGAGCAGTACTTC.

This chain uses TRBV9 with TRBJ2-1; D is ambiguous. The CDR3 totals 13 residues. Trimming pared 0 bases from V and 12 bases from J, leaving 13 bases between. CDR1 and CDR2 from the germline V gene are SGDLS and YYNGEE. The CDR3 coding sequence is TGTGCCAGCAGCGTAGGGGCAGGTCAGGCGCAGTTCTTC. Translation gives CASSVGAGQAQFF.

V gene TRBV5-4 combines with J gene TRBJ2-5, with D maybe TRBD1 (5 bases). There are 14 residues in the CDR3. The germline gives CDR1 SGHNT, CDR2 YYREEE (reference sequence). Trimming took off 4 bases at V and 2 bases at J, with 12 bases between the two ends. The CDR3 here is CASSGWTSQETQYF. As DNA, the CDR3 is TGTGCCAGCAGCGGATGGACATCTCAAGAGACCCAGTACTTC.

The J gene is TRBJ1-2, the V gene TRBV4-1; no clear D. Germline CDR1 reads MGHRA; CDR2 reads YSYEKL. Trimming left V 3 bases short and J 4 bases short, with 15 bases between. The CDR3 runs 15 residues. CDR3 DNA sequence: TGCGCCAGCAGCCATCCCGCACGGGAGCGCTATGGCTACACCTTC. Its translation: CASSHPARERYGYTF.